A single sample is the source of the 6 T cell receptor beta chains below, sequenced in a study of cytomegalovirus exposure and HLA in healthy donors. The PCR employed 60 Vbeta primers together with 13 Jbeta primers. The repertoire was sequenced with immunoSEQ multiplex PCR; TCRdb's copy has only in-frame clones and lacks some. The sample has 200,000 to 250,000 clones; roughly 82% are singletons. Sequencing input: PBMCs. All receptors derive from a woman aged 40 to 50 in good health and CMV-seropositive.

This clone was seen once. CDR3 residues: CASSRDFYEQYF. CDR3 bases: TGTGCCAGCAGCCGGGACTTCTACGAGCAGTACTTC. This sequence joins TRBV5-4 and TRBJ2-5; possibly TRBD2 for D (6 bases). The DNA end is a closer match to TRBJ2-7, so the J assignment may be wrong. The CDR3 covers 12 residues. Germline CDR1 SGHNT, CDR2 YYREEE (reference sequence).

This chain links TRBV19 with TRBJ2-7; unclear D gene. CDR1 is LNHDA and CDR2 is SQIVND in the germline V gene (reference sequence). Trimming cost V 10 bases and J 2 bases, with 9 bases left between them. The CDR3 spans 11 residues. CDR3 nucleotides: TGTGCCACCTCGGGTCCCTACGAGCAGTACTTC. This encodes CATSGPYEQYF.

This sequence joins TRBV30 and TRBJ2-5, with 7 bases that match TRBD1. The CDR3 contains 11 residues. Germline CDR1 GTSNPN, CDR2 SVGIG (reference sequence). V shed 2 bases, J shed 14 bases, and the junction held 8 bases outside the gene matches. CDR3 coding DNA: TGTGCCTGGAGTAGGGGACAGCATATATACTTC. Its protein is CAWSRGQHIYF.

The rearrangement joins TRBV9 to TRBJ1-2; a possible D gene is TRBD1 (5 bases). The CDR3 has 14 amino acids. CDR1 is SGDLS and CDR2 is YYNGEE in the germline V gene. V was clipped by 4 bases and J by 8 bases, with 18 bases between them. The CDR3 protein is CASSPRGGFRGYTF. The CDR3 region has the DNA TGTGCCAGCAGCCCCCGGGGGGGGTTTCGAGGCTACACCTTC.

The V and J genes are TRBV13 and TRBJ2-4; 8 bases are a match to TRBD1. Germline V gives CDR1 PRHDT, CDR2 FYEKMQ (reference sequence). Trimming at V came to 5 bases and at J to 5 bases, leaving 11 bases not matched to a gene. The CDR3 sequence is 16 residues long. The CDR3 is CASSHRTGWSENIQYF. CDR3 nucleotide sequence: TGTGCCAGCAGCCATCGGACAGGGTGGTCGGAAAACATTCAGTACTTC.

Regarding this clone: The same CDR3 also results from other DNA sequences found in this sample. The chain has TRBV18 and TRBJ1-1; a weak D match, TRBD1 (5 bases). The V and J ends lost 3 bases and 1 base respectively, with 6 bases between them. Germline CDR1 KGHSH, CDR2 LQKENI. CDR3 size: 13 residues. CDR3 loop: CASSPQGNTEAFF. CDR3 in DNA: TGTGCCAGCTCACCGCAGGGGAACACTGAAGCTTTCTTT.